This entry concerns a single T cell receptor beta chain. Per the authors' pipeline: From reference gene primer amplification, estimates of nucleated cell counts were derived. The protocol was immunoSEQ multiplex PCR, while the TCRdb copy is restricted to in-frame clones and leaves out a portion. V and J calls plus clone size are reproduced from that table; the DNA served to infer D and trimming. The sample includes roughly 100,000 clones, 85% of them seen just once. The CDR3 is 17 amino acids. The germline V gene encodes CDR1 MNHNS and CDR2 SASEGT. V dropped 4 bases and J dropped 4; count of bases not matched to a gene: 15. These data are taken from a study of blood T cell repertoires in COVID-19. Turning to the study itself: Sites in the United States, Italy and Spain provided acute and convalescent COVID-19 samples. T cells, B-cell-depleted T cells, or PBMCs supplied cDNA or gDNA.

The J gene is TRBJ2-7, the V gene TRBV6-1; 8 bases match TRBD1. This clonotype was sampled from a man aged 50 to 60 with acute or convalescent COVID-19. The sequencing input was peripheral blood. The CDR3 bases are TGTGCCAGCAGTGTTGGGCAGGGGGCAGGTTGGGTGTACGAGCAGTACTTC. Protein sequence: CASSVGQGAGWVYEQYF.